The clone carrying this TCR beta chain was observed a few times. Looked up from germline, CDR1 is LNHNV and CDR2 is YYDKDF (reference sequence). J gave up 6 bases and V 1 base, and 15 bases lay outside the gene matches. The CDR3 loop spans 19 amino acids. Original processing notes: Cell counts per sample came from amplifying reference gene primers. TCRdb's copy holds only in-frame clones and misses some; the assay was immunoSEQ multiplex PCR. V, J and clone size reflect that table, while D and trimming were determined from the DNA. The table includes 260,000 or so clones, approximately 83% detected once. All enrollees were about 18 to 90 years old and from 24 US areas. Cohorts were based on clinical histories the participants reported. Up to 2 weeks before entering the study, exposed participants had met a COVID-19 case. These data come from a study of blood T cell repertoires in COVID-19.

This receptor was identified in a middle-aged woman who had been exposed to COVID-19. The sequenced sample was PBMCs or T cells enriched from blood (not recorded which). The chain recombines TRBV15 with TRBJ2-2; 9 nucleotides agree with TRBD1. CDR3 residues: CATSRGGTGTGLGAGELFF. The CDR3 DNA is TGTGCCACCAGCAGAGGGGGGACCGGGACAGGGTTGGGTGCCGGGGAGCTGTTTTTT.